This TCR beta chain was obtained from a study of T cell repertoires in cytomegalovirus infection. Whole-study context: Matching HLA type and CMV infection were both indicated by public TCR beta signatures. Study observations and caveats: It was HLA-C-restricted CMV-specific TCR beta clonotypes that dominated the response ex vivo.

TCRdb re-called the reads through MiXCR, storing one row per CDR3 protein. The top ten hold roughly an eighth of the sample, which has about 920,000 distinct CDR3 sequences, 30% to 40% seen once. Trimming removed 6 bases at V and 0 bases at J, with 9 bases between. This CDR3 has 13 residues. Germline lookup yields CDR1 MDHEN and CDR2 SYDVKM. Concerning this clonotype: The antigen remains unidentified.

J is TRBJ2-7 and V is TRBV28, with a possible D match to TRBD1 (6 bases). The sample here was cultured CD8+ T cells from PBMCs, taken from culture after CMV antigen stimulation. The TCR comes from a human donor in good health (CMV status not recorded). Some clones in this sample may be carry-over from other donors' samples. Written as DNA, the CDR3 is TGTGCCAGCAGGGGGGCTTCCTCCTACGAGCAGTACGTC. This sequence encodes CASRGASSYEQYV.